This paragraph reports one T cell receptor beta chain. The data were produced by immunoSEQ multiplex PCR, yet TCRdb's version contains in-frame clones alone and is incomplete. This sample has approximately 82,000 clones; 75% to 95% occur once, and the top ten carry roughly 0.37%. The junction had 4 bases not matched to a gene; V was cut back by 2 bases and J by 5 bases. This CDR3 has 15 residues. The V gene's germline CDR1 is LGHNA and CDR2 YNFKEQ. The data were taken from a study of technical replicates of blood from a few donors. V is TRBV4-2 and J is TRBJ2-3; 10 bases line up with TRBD2. The receptor comes from a human donor in good health. Some clones in this sample may be carry-over from other donors' samples. The source material was T cells isolated from PBMCs. In nucleotides, the CDR3 is TGTGCCAGCAGCCAACTAGCGGGAGAAGTAGATACGCAGTATTTT. This sequence encodes CASSQLAGEVDTQYF.